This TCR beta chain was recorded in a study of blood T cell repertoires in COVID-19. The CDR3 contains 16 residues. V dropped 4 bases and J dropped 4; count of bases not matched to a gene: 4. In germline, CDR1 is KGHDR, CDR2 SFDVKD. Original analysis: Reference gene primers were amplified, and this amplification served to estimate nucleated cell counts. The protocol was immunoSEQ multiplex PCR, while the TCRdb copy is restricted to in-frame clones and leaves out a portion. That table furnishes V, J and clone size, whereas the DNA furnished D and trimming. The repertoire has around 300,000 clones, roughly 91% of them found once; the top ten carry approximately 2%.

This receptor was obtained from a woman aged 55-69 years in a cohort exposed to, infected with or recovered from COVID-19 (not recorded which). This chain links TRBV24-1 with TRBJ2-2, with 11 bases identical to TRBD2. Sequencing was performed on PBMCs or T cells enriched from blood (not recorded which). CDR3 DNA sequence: TGTGCCACCAGTGACCGCGGGACTAGCGGCACCGGGGAGCTGTTTTTT. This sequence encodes CATSDRGTSGTGELFF.